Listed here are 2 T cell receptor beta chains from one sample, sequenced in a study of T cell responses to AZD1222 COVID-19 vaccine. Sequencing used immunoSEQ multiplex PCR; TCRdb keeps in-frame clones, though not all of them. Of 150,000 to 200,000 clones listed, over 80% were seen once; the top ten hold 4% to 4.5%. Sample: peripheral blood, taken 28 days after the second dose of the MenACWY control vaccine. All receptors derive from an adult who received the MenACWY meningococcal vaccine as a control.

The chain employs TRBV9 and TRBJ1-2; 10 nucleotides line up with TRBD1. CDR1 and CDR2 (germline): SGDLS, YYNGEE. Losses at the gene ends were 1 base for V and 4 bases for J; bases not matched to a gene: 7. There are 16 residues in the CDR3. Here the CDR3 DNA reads TGTGCCAGCAGCGTATCCCGGGACAGGGGAAGCTATGGCTACACCTTC. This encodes CASSVSRDRGSYGYTF.

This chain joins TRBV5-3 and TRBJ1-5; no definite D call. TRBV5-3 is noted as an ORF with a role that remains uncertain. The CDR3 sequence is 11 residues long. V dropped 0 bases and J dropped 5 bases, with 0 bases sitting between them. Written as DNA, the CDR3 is TGTGCCAGAAGCTTGGATCAGCCCCAGCATTTT. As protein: CARSLDQPQHF.